Listed below are T cell receptor beta chains from one sample, sequenced in a study of beta chain features in type 1 diabetes. Libraries were prepared by immunoSEQ multiplex PCR; TCRdb keeps only in-frame clonotypes and omits some of them. The sample has roughly 400,000 clones; roughly 15% are singletons. The sample taken for sequencing was naive CD4+ T cells from blood. These receptors all stem from a woman younger than 30 in good health. Both conserved end residues are part of each CDR3. A D gene is named only where the DNA matches it firmly. The size entry is marked missing in some rows and otherwise reads once, few, many or a size class.

D gene	clone size	V gene	J gene	CDR3 protein	CDR3 DNA
NA	few	TRBV28	TRBJ2-1	CASSSSGLAANEQFF	NA
TRBD1	few	TRBV6-5	TRBJ1-1	CASSWGTVNTEAFF	TGTGCCAGCAGTTGGGGGACAGTGAACACTGAAGCTTTCTTT
TRBD2	few	TRBV7-2	TRBJ2-7	CASSLIPPEAGGYEQYF	TGTGCCAGCAGCTTAATCCCCCCGGAGGCGGGAGGATACGAGCAGTACTTC
TRBD2	few	TRBV29-1	TRBJ2-1	CSVDPRGQLAGAYNEQFF	TGCAGCGTTGACCCCAGGGGGCAACTAGCGGGAGCCTACAATGAGCAGTTCTTC
TRBD2	NA	TRBV30	TRBJ2-3	CAWSPDPDLANWLGGKADTQYF	TGTGCCTGGAGTCCAGACCCGGACCTAGCGAATTGGTTGGGGGGGAAAGCAGATACGCAGTATTTT
TRBD2	few	TRBV7-2	TRBJ2-7	CASSLFSGSSSYEQYF	TGTGCCAGCAGCTTGTTTAGCGGGAGTTCAAGCTACGAGCAGTACTTC
TRBD1	NA	TRBV5-1	TRBJ2-3	CASSPWTGGDTQYF	TGCGCCAGCAGCCCGTGGACAGGCGGGGATACGCAGTATTTT
NA	NA	TRBV29-1	TRBJ1-1	CSSTGGSNTEAFF	TGCAGCTCCACCGGGGGATCGAACACTGAAGCTTTCTTT
NA	NA	TRBV7-9	TRBJ2-7	CASSLDTSEQYF	TGTGCCAGCAGCCTGGACACCAGCGAGCAGTACTTC
NA	NA	TRBV6-6	TRBJ2-5	CASSYISLETQYF	TGTGCCAGCAGTTACATCTCTTTAGAGACCCAGTACTTC
TRBD1	few	TRBV19	TRBJ2-7	CASSIGTGPYEQYF	TGTGCCAGTAGTATAGGGACAGGGCCCTACGAGCAGTACTTC
NA	NA	TRBV2	TRBJ2-5	CASRLGGETQYF	TGTGCCAGCAGACTAGGTGGCGAGACCCAGTACTTC
TRBD1	NA	TRBV28	TRBJ2-4	CASSVTGLAKNIQYF	TGTGCCAGCAGTGTGACAGGGCTAGCCAAAAACATTCAGTACTTC
TRBD1	few	TRBV5-4	TRBJ1-5	CASSLRQGGQPQHF	TGTGCCAGCAGCCTTCGACAGGGAGGTCAGCCCCAGCATTTT
NA	few	TRBV7-2	TRBJ2-3	CASSSHLRATDTQYF	TGTGCCAGCAGCTCCCACTTGCGGGCCACAGATACGCAGTATTTT
TRBD1	NA	TRBV7-2	TRBJ2-7	CASSPEGQGFRHEQYF	TGTGCCAGCAGCCCGGAGGGACAGGGTTTCCGCCACGAGCAGTACTTC
NA	NA	TRBV5-1	TRBJ1-1	CASSLEAGMNTEAFF	TGCGCCAGCAGCTTGGAGGCGGGTATGAACACTGAAGCTTTCTTT
NA	few	TRBV19	TRBJ2-1	CASSISVYEQFF	TGTGCCAGTAGTATATCAGTATATGAGCAGTTCTTC
NA	NA	TRBV30	TRBJ2-1	CAWSGLAVDGDEQFF	TGTGCCTGGAGCGGGTTAGCGGTCGATGGGGATGAGCAGTTCTTC
NA	NA	TRBV19	TRBJ1-1	CASTPDKNTEAFF	TGTGCCAGTACCCCGGACAAGAACACTGAAGCTTTCTTT
NA	NA	TRBV15	TRBJ2-1	CATSRDVEGEQFF	TGTGCCACCAGCAGAGATGTGGAGGGTGAGCAGTTCTTC
TRBD1	few	TRBV14	TRBJ1-3	CASSPRTGGTIYF	TGTGCCAGCAGCCCACGGACAGGGGGCACGATATATTTT
TRBD1	NA	TRBV6-6	TRBJ2-1	CASSWGQNNEQFF	TGTGCCAGCAGTTGGGGACAGAACAATGAGCAGTTCTTC
NA	few	TRBV14	TRBJ2-2	CASSQPRGGNTGELFF	TGTGCCAGCAGCCAACCGAGAGGGGGAAACACCGGGGAGCTGTTTTTT
TRBD1	few	TRBV11-2	TRBJ1-1	CASSLDRGITEAFF	TGTGCCAGCAGCTTGGACAGGGGAATAACGGAAGCTTTCTTT
NA	few	TRBV28	TRBJ2-2	CASNPRTGELFF	TGTGCCAGCAACCCTCGGACCGGGGAGCTGTTTTTT
NA	NA	TRBV28	TRBJ1-2	CASSTPAGGYTF	TGTGCCAGCAGCACCCCCGCGGGAGGCTACACCTTC
NA	NA	TRBV18	TRBJ1-4	CASSPPGQEKLFF	TGTGCCAGCTCACCACCAGGACAAGAAAAACTGTTTTTT